One and the same sample provided the 24 T cell receptor beta chains below, sequenced in a study of cytomegalovirus exposure and HLA in healthy donors. Use of 60 Vbeta and 13 Jbeta primers characterized the PCR. Profiled with immunoSEQ multiplex PCR; TCRdb holds only in-frame clones, not every one. The data hold tens of thousands of clones, with around 77% observed a single time. The sequenced sample was PBMCs. The receptors come from a man aged 30 to 39 in good health and CMV-seronegative.

The chain carries TRBV7-8 and TRBJ2-6; TRBD2 is a possible D gene (5 bases). From germline, CDR1 is SGHVS and CDR2 FQNEAQ. This CDR3 has 19 residues. Trimming shortened V by 1 base and J by 2 bases, and 18 bases separated the two germline ends. The chain's CDR3 is CASSLDWFDAGAGANVLTF. CDR3 nucleotide sequence: TGTGCCAGCAGCTTAGATTGGTTCGACGCGGGCGCTGGGGCCAACGTCCTGACTTTC.

This chain uses TRBV13 with TRBJ2-1, with D perhaps TRBD1 (5 bases). The CDR3 has 13 residues. Per germline, CDR1 PRHDT and CDR2 FYEKMQ (reference sequence). Between the trimmed V and J ends, which lost 5 bases and 7 bases, there was a span of 12 bases. CDR3 nucleotides: TGTGCCAGCAGCCCGAGACAGAAAAATGAGCAGTTCTTC. Translating gives CASSPRQKNEQFF.

The J gene is TRBJ2-1, the V gene TRBV6-1; 10 bases agree with TRBD2. J gave up 2 bases and V 8 bases, and 3 bases lay outside the gene matches. This CDR3 is 14 amino acids long. Germline CDR1 is MNHNS and CDR2 is SASEGT. This chain's CDR3 is CASASGSPYNEQFF. The CDR3 DNA is TGTGCCAGCGCTAGCGGGAGCCCCTACAATGAGCAGTTCTTC.

This chain connects TRBV5-5 to TRBJ2-1; D uncertain. CDR1 SGHKS and CDR2 YYEKEE come from the germline V gene (reference sequence). The CDR3 totals 15 residues. V gave up 2 bases and J gave up 0 bases, with 9 bases separating them. The CDR3 DNA reads as TGTGCCAGCAGCTTTAGCCTTACCTCCTACAATGAGCAGTTCTTC. Translated: CASSFSLTSYNEQFF.

This clone was seen only a few times. The CDR3 DNA is TGTGCCAGTAGTAACCGAGGGACAGCTACAGATGTTAACTATGGCTACACCTTC. Protein sequence: CASSNRGTATDVNYGYTF. The V and J genes are TRBV19 and TRBJ1-2, with TRBD1 matching over 7 bases. The CDR3 spans 18 residues. The V gene's germline CDR1 is LNHDA and CDR2 SQIVND (reference sequence). V dropped 4 bases and J dropped 1; count of bases not matched to a gene: 15.

In this sample, this clone turned up a few times. The V and J genes are TRBV30 and TRBJ2-5; 8 positions match TRBD2. CDR3 size: 12 residues. Trimming at V came to 6 bases and at J to 4 bases, leaving 4 bases not matched to a gene. CDR1 GTSNPN and CDR2 SVGIG come from the germline V gene (reference sequence). The CDR3 reads CACLTSGETQYF. The CDR3 coding sequence is TGTGCCTGCCTCACTAGCGGAGAGACCCAGTACTTC.

Comments on this clone: One junction end does not reproduce the germline sequence, and a read error may be involved. The CDR3 is CASSQRRTGDYGCTF. The CDR3 DNA is TGCGCCAGCAGCCAACGAAGGACAGGGGACTATGGCTGCACCTTC. This chain links TRBV4-3 with TRBJ1-2; 9 bases fit TRBD1. This CDR3 spans 15 amino acids. From germline, CDR1 is LGHNA and CDR2 YSLEER.

The chain recombines TRBV28 with TRBJ2-5, with 8 bases matching TRBD1. V dropped 3 bases and J dropped 1; count of bases not matched to a gene: 7. Germline V gives CDR1 MDHEN, CDR2 SYDVKM. CDR3 length equals 16 residues. The CDR3 DNA sequence: TGTGCCAGCAGTTTCAGTAAGGGACAGGTCCAAGAGACCCAGTACTTC. Protein: CASSFSKGQVQETQYF.

This clone turned up a few times. The chain employs TRBV25-1 and TRBJ2-7; D perhaps matches TRBD1 (6 bases). From germline, CDR1 is MGHDK and CDR2 SYGVNS. This CDR3 contains 14 residues. V dropped 3 bases and J dropped 7 bases, with 16 bases sitting between them. CDR3 amino acids: CASSDTGQSGEQYF. The CDR3 DNA follows: TGTGCCAGCAGTGATACCGGACAGTCGGGAGAGCAGTACTTC.

The rearrangement uses TRBV7-2 and TRBJ2-2, with D perhaps TRBD1 (6 bases). Trimming cost V 5 bases and J 6 bases, with 13 bases left between them. CDR3 size: 14 residues. In germline, CDR1 is SGHTA, CDR2 FQGNSA. For the CDR3, the DNA is TGTGCCAGCAGCCCAGGACAGTCGGCCGGGGAGCTGTTTTTT. This gives the protein CASSPGQSAGELFF.

The chain uses TRBV19 and TRBJ1-5; tentatively, D is TRBD1 (6 bases). Trimming cost V 3 bases and J 6 bases, with 15 bases left between them. The germline V gene has CDR1 LNHDA and CDR2 SQIVND (reference sequence). The length of the CDR3 is 15 residues. In nucleotides, the CDR3 is TGTGCCAGTAGTATTTACAGGGTGGCTAGTCAGCCCCAGCATTTT. Translating it yields CASSIYRVASQPQHF.

The rearrangement links TRBV28 to TRBJ2-5; D perhaps matches TRBD2 (5 bases). Germline V gene data show CDR1 as MDHEN and CDR2 as SYDVKM. The V gene lost 1 base and the J gene lost 4 bases, with 10 bases spanning the gap. The CDR3 covers 14 residues. The CDR3: CASSLFGGIETQYF. For the CDR3, the DNA is TGTGCCAGCAGTTTATTCGGAGGTATAGAGACCCAGTACTTC. The variable domain in full, completed from reference TRBV28 and TRBJ2-5, reads DVKVTQSSRYLVKRTGEKVFLECVQDMDHENMFWYRQDPGLGLRLIYFSYDVKMKEKGDIPEGYSVSREKKERFSLILESASTNQTSMYLCASSLFGGIETQYFGPGTRLLVL.

V usage is TRBV5-1 and J usage is TRBJ2-7; the match to TRBD2 covers 7 bases. The length of the CDR3 is 15 residues. Per germline, CDR1 SGHRS and CDR2 YFSETQ. V was clipped by 2 bases and J by 0 bases; unmatched bases: 5. CDR3 protein: CASSFWEGSSYEQYF. The CDR3 DNA follows: TGCGCCAGCAGCTTTTGGGAGGGTAGCTCCTACGAGCAGTACTTC.

The chain links TRBV7-2 to TRBJ2-3; TRBD2 is a possible D gene (7 bases). Between the trimmed V and J ends, which lost 5 bases and 2 bases, there was a span of 14 bases. This CDR3 spans 15 amino acids. Germline lookup yields CDR1 SGHTA and CDR2 FQGNSA. In DNA, the CDR3 is TGTGCCAGCAGCCCAGGCGGGGGCTTCACAGATACGCAGTATTTT. Its protein is CASSPGGGFTDTQYF.

This chain joins TRBV30 and TRBJ1-2; D is unresolved. Germline loops: CDR1 GTSNPN, CDR2 SVGIG (reference sequence). This CDR3 is 15 amino acids long. V was shortened by 0 bases and J by 4 bases, with 15 bases between the two germline ends. The DNA of the CDR3 is TGTGCCTGGAGTGTACCTCGGGGTCCGTTCTATGGCTACACCTTC. This encodes CAWSVPRGPFYGYTF.

V and J are TRBV7-2 and TRBJ1-1; 8 bases map to TRBD1. Germline CDR1 SGHTA, CDR2 FQGNSA. The junction had 5 bases not matched to a gene; V was cut back by 1 base and J by 4 bases. The length of the CDR3 is 15 residues. The CDR3 spells CASSLGRGLGTEAFF. CDR3 DNA: TGTGCCAGCAGCTTAGGCAGGGGGCTCGGCACTGAAGCTTTCTTT.

V is TRBV5-1 and J is TRBJ1-2; D might be TRBD1 (5 bases). This CDR3 region has 13 residues. V lost 1 base, J lost 6 bases, and 10 bases lay in between. Germline V gene lookup returns CDR1 SGHRS and CDR2 YFSETQ. The CDR3 loop is CASSLPGRDGYTF. In DNA form, the CDR3 reads TGCGCCAGCAGCTTGCCAGGGAGGGATGGCTACACCTTC.

About this clone: Other DNA sequences in this sample translate to the same CDR3. This sequence joins TRBV5-4 and TRBJ1-4, with 8 bases identical to TRBD1. Germline V gives CDR1 SGHNT, CDR2 YYREEE (reference sequence). The CDR3 runs 14 residues. The junction had 7 bases not matched to a gene; V was cut back by 4 bases and J by 8 bases. CDR3 residues: CASSLQGAAEKLFF. In DNA, the CDR3 is TGTGCCAGCAGCCTCCAGGGGGCAGCCGAAAAACTGTTTTTT.

The gene calls are TRBV13 and TRBJ1-4; 9 bases map to TRBD1. The junction had 14 bases not matched to a gene; V was cut back by 5 bases and J by 7 bases. CDR1 is PRHDT, CDR2 FYEKMQ, per germline (reference sequence). This CDR3 comprises 17 residues. CDR3 bases: TGTGCCAGCAGCCGACGCCCGGCCGGGACAGGGAGTGAAAAACTGTTTTTT. Protein: CASSRRPAGTGSEKLFF.

The chain couples TRBV6-1 to TRBJ1-2; TRBD1 might be the D (5 bases). There are 13 residues in the CDR3. Germline lookup yields CDR1 MNHNS and CDR2 SASEGT. Trimming left V 6 bases short and J 4 bases short, with 12 bases between. CDR3 coding DNA: TGTGCCAGCAGAACCGACAGACCCTATGGCTACACCTTC. Protein sequence: CASRTDRPYGYTF.

V gene TRBV28 combines with J gene TRBJ2-2, with D perhaps matching TRBD1 (6 bases). Germline V gene sequence: CDR1 MDHEN, CDR2 SYDVKM. The CDR3 loop spans 18 amino acids. Trimming took 5 bases from V and 2 from J, leaving 21 bases between them. CDR3 sequence (DNA): TGTGCCAGCAGTCCCTATTTGACAGGCTTAATTAACACCGGGGAGCTGTTTTTT. Protein sequence: CASSPYLTGLINTGELFF.

The V gene is TRBV29-1, the J gene TRBJ2-3; the D gene is possibly TRBD1 (6 bases). There are 14 residues in the CDR3. The ends were cut back, 0 bases at V and 2 bases at J, with 9 bases in the middle. CDR1 and CDR2 (germline): SQVTM, ANQGSEA. This CDR3 is CSVEEGTFTDTQYF. The CDR3 region has the DNA TGCAGCGTTGAAGAGGGGACATTCACAGATACGCAGTATTTT.

A single count supports this clone. The chain recombines TRBV9 with TRBJ1-4; 8 nucleotides match TRBD1. Germline CDR1 is SGDLS and CDR2 is YYNGEE. CDR3 length: 15 residues. The junction had 10 bases not matched to a gene; V was cut back by 4 bases and J by 8 bases. The CDR3, as DNA: TGTGCCAGCAGCACATCTCAGGGGGCTCCCGAAAAACTGTTTTTT. Residues: CASSTSQGAPEKLFF.

This chain connects TRBV13 to TRBJ1-6, with 9 bases aligning to TRBD1. The CDR3 length is 14 residues. CDR1 and CDR2 from the germline V gene are PRHDT and FYEKMQ (reference sequence). After removal of 3 bases from V and 9 bases from J, the junction contained 3 bases not matched to a gene. This CDR3 is CASSFGTGSSPLHF. The CDR3 bases are TGTGCCAGCAGCTTCGGGACAGGGAGTTCACCCCTCCACTTT.